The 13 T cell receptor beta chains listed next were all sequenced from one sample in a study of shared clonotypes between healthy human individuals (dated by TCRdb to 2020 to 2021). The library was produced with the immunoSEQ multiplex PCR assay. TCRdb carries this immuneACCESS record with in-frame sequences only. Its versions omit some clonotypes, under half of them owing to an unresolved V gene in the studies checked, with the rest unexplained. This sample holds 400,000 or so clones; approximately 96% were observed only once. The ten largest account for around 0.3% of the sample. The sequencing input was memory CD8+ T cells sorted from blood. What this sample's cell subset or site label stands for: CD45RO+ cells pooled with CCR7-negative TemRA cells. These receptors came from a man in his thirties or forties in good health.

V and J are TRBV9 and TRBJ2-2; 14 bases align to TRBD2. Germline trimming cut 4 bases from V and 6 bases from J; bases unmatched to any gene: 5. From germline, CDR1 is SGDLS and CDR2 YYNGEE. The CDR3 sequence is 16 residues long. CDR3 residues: CASSPPGLAGAGELFF. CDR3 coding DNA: TGTGCCAGCAGCCCCCCGGGACTAGCGGGAGCCGGGGAGCTGTTTTTT.

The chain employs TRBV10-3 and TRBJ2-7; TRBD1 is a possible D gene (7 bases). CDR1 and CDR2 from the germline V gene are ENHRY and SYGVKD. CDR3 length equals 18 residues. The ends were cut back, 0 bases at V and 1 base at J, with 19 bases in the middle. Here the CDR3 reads CAISESGVQGGYSYEQYF. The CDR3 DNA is TGTGCCATCAGTGAGTCTGGGGTCCAGGGGGGCTATTCCTACGAGCAGTACTTC.

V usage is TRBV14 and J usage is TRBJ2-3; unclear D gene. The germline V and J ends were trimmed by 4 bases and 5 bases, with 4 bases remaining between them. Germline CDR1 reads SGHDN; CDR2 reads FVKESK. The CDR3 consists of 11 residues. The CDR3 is CASSPGDTQYF. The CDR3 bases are TGTGCCAGCAGCCCGGGAGATACGCAGTATTTT.

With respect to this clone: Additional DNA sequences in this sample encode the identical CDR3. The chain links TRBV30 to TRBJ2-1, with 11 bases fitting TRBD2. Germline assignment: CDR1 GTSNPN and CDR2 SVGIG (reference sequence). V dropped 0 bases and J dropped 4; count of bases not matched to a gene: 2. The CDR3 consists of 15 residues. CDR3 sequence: CAWSVGTSGYNEQFF. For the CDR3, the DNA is TGTGCCTGGAGTGTCGGGACTAGCGGATACAATGAGCAGTTCTTC.

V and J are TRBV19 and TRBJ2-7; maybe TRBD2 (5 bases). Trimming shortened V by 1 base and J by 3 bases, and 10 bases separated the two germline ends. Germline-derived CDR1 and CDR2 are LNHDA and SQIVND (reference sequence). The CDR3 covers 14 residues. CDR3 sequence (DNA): TGTGCCAGTAGTATAGCGGGGAGATACTACGAGCAGTACTTC. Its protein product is CASSIAGRYYEQYF. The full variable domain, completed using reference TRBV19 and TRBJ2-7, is DGGITQSPKYLFRKEGQNVTLSCEQNLNHDAMYWYRQDPGQGLRLIYYSQIVNDFQKGDIAEGYSVSREKKESFPLTVTSAQKNPTAFYLCASSIAGRYYEQYFGPGTRLTVT.

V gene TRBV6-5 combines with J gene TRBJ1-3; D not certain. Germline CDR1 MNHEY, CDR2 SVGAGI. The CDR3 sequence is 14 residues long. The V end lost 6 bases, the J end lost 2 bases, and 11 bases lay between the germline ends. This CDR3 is CASRPRRPGNTIYF. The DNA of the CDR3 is TGTGCCAGCAGACCCAGACGACCTGGAAACACCATATATTTT.

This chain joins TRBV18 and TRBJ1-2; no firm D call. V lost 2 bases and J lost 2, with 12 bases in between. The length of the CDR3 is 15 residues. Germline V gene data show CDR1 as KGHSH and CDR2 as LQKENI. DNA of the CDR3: TGTGCCAGCTCACCATTTGAGACGGAAAACTATGGCTACACCTTC. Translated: CASSPFETENYGYTF.

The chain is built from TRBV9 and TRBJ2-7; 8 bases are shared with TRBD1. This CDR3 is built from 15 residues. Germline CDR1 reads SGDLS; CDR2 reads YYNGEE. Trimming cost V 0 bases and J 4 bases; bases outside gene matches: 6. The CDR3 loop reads CASSVEQGAGYEQYF. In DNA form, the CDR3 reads TGTGCCAGCAGCGTAGAGCAGGGGGCTGGGTACGAGCAGTACTTC.

For the CDR3, the DNA is TGCGCCAGCAGGACCCTCAATGAGCAGTTCTTC. Translating it yields CASRTLNEQFF. V gene TRBV10-2 combines with J gene TRBJ2-1; D gene ambiguous. Looked up from germline, CDR1 is WSHSY and CDR2 is SAAADI. V lost 6 bases, J lost 6 bases, and 6 bases lay in between. This CDR3 has 11 amino acids.

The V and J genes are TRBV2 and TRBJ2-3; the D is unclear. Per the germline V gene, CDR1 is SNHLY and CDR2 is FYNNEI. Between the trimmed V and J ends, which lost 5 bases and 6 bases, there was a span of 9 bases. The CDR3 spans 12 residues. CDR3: CASSPSLDTQYF. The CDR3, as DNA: TGTGCCAGCAGTCCCAGCCTTGATACGCAGTATTTT.

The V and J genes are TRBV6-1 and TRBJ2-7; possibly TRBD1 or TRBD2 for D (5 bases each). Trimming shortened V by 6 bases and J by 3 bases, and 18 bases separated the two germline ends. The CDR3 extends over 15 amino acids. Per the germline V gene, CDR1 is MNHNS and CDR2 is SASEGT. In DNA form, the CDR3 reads TGTGCCAGCAGGGCCCCAGGGACCCCTAGCTACGAGCAGTACTTC. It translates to CASRAPGTPSYEQYF.

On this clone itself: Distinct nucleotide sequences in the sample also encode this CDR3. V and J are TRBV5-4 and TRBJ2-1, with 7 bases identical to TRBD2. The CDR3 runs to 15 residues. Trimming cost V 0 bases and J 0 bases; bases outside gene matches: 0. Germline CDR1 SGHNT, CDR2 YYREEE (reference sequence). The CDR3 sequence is CASSLGGSSYNEQFF. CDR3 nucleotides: TGTGCCAGCAGCTTGGGCGGGAGCTCCTACAATGAGCAGTTCTTC.

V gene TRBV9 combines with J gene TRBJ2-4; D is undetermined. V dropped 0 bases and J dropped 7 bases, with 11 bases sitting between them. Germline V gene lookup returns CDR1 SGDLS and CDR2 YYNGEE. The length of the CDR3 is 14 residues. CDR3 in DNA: TGTGCCAGCAGCGTAGATCTTAGCTCGAACATTCAGTACTTC. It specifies CASSVDLSSNIQYF.